Given below is one TCR beta chain in context. The sample is drawn from a study of shared clonotypes between healthy human individuals. Here immunoSEQ multiplex PCR was the method, and the copy in TCRdb shows in-frame clones only, minus some. The sample has about 960,000 clones; over 75% are singletons. Trimming cost V 3 bases and J 1 base; bases outside gene matches: 4. The CDR3 totals 16 residues. The V gene's germline CDR1 is LGHNA and CDR2 YNFKEQ. The TCR was taken from a man between 18 and 29 years old in good health. The sample was memory CD4+ T cells sorted from blood. The subset denotes: CD45RA-negative fraction. V usage is TRBV4-2 and J usage is TRBJ2-5; TRBD2 matches at 11 bases. The CDR3 reads CASSQVSGGGQETQYF. CDR3 bases: TGTGCCAGCAGCCAGGTTAGCGGGGGGGGCCAAGAGACCCAGTACTTC.